These 10 T cell receptor beta chains were all obtained from the same sample, sequenced in a study of blood T cell repertoires in COVID-19. TCRdb keeps only in-frame clones here, not all; method: immunoSEQ multiplex PCR. Of about 300,000 clones in the sample, 65% to 90% were seen once. The specimen sequenced was peripheral blood. These receptors all come from a human donor in a cohort sampled during active COVID-19.

As DNA, the CDR3 is TGTGCCAGCAGCGCTGGACAGGGGTCCTATGGCTACACCTTC. It specifies CASSAGQGSYGYTF. V usage is TRBV9 and J usage is TRBJ1-2; 9 bases are shared with TRBD1. The V gene's germline CDR1 is SGDLS and CDR2 YYNGEE. The CDR3 has 14 amino acids. V lost 3 bases, J lost 4 bases, and 4 bases stayed unmatched.

This chain uses TRBV5-1 with TRBJ2-1; maybe TRBD2 (5 bases). Germline-derived CDR1 and CDR2 are SGHRS and YFSETQ. Trimming took 7 bases from V and 6 from J, leaving 17 bases between them. The length of the CDR3 is 14 residues. The CDR3 sequence: CASGLAGGRNEQFF. Here the CDR3 DNA reads TGCGCCAGCGGACTTGCGGGCGGTCGCAATGAGCAGTTCTTC.

V is TRBV19 and J is TRBJ1-6, with 7 bases that match TRBD1. Germline V lookup: CDR1 LNHDA, CDR2 SQIVND (reference sequence). The J segment lost 9 bases and the V segment lost 6 bases, leaving 14 bases of the junction unmatched. The CDR3 loop spans 16 amino acids. The CDR3 reads CASRRDSERIASPLHF. The CDR3 coding sequence is TGTGCCAGTAGAAGGGACAGCGAGAGGATTGCTTCACCCCTCCACTTT.

The chain is built from TRBV19 and TRBJ2-7; 13 nucleotides align to TRBD2. Germline V gives CDR1 LNHDA, CDR2 SQIVND (reference sequence). The CDR3 loop spans 15 amino acids. Trimming at V came to 6 bases and at J to 6 bases, leaving 8 bases not matched to a gene. The CDR3 nucleotides read TGTGCCAGTAGCCGTACGACTAGCGGGAGGATCGAGCAGTACTTC. The encoded protein is CASSRTTSGRIEQYF.

The chain combines TRBV19 with TRBJ2-2; no reliable D call. The CDR3 length is 13 residues. Germline CDR1 is LNHDA and CDR2 is SQIVND (reference sequence). V was clipped by 3 bases and J by 8 bases, with 10 bases between them. The CDR3 sequence is CASSMILIGELFF. CDR3 bases: TGTGCCAGTAGTATGATACTCATAGGGGAGCTGTTTTTT.

This chain joins TRBV15 and TRBJ2-7; 7 nucleotides line up with TRBD2. Germline V gene lookup returns CDR1 LNHNV and CDR2 YYDKDF (reference sequence). Losses at the gene ends were 1 base for V and 1 base for J; bases not matched to a gene: 4. The CDR3 is made up of 15 amino acids. The CDR3 loop reads CATSRGGSGSYEQYF. The DNA for the CDR3 is TGTGCCACCAGCAGAGGCGGGAGTGGTTCCTACGAGCAGTACTTC.

V and J are TRBV5-1 and TRBJ1-1; D possibly corresponds to TRBD1 (6 bases). This CDR3 has 14 amino acids. V lost 5 bases and J 1 base, leaving 12 bases between the germline ends. Germline CDR1 SGHRS, CDR2 YFSETQ. The CDR3 bases are TGCGCCAGCAGTTCTGGGGGGGCGAACACTGAAGCTTTCTTT. Residues: CASSSGGANTEAFF.

This clone came up a few times. J is TRBJ1-6 and V is TRBV28; 7 positions match TRBD1. With V trimmed by 5 bases and J by 10 bases, 8 bases remained unmatched. The germline V gene encodes CDR1 MDHEN and CDR2 SYDVKM. This CDR3 spans 14 amino acids. CDR3 residues: CASSLGQATSPLHF. The CDR3 nucleotides are TGTGCCAGCAGTCTCGGACAGGCCACCTCACCCCTCCACTTT.

CDR3 sequence: CASSLLGLQGQNNEKLFF. The CDR3 bases are TGTGCCAGCAGTTTATTAGGGTTGCAGGGGCAGAATAATGAAAAACTGTTTTTT. J is TRBJ1-4 and V is TRBV27; D is perhaps TRBD1 (6 bases). The germline gives CDR1 MNHEY, CDR2 SMNVEV (reference sequence). V was shortened by 1 base and J by 4 bases, with 19 bases between the two germline ends. The CDR3 is 18 residues long.

This clone showed up many times. CDR3 protein: CASSQGGRGKNIQYF. The CDR3 DNA is TGTGCCAGCAGCCAAGGTGGGCGGGGCAAAAACATTCAGTACTTC. The chain combines TRBV4-2 with TRBJ2-4, with a tentative D call TRBD2 (6 bases). The CDR3 is 15 amino acids. Germline CDR1 is LGHNA and CDR2 is YNFKEQ. The ends were cut back, 1 base at V and 3 bases at J, with 10 bases in the middle.